This T cell receptor (beta chain) was obtained from a study of cytomegalovirus exposure and HLA in healthy donors. At the level of the study: A subsequent analysis stated that the 100 to 150 validation repertoires were run on the same platform as the 650 to 850 first-cohort repertoires.

Here immunoSEQ multiplex PCR was the method, and the copy in TCRdb shows in-frame clones only, minus some. The sample holds some 110,000 clones, 86% seen once. With regard to this clone: The antigen is unknown.

The V gene lost 5 bases and the J gene lost 1 base, with 5 bases spanning the gap. The CDR3 runs to 12 residues. Germline CDR1 is SGHVS and CDR2 is FNYEAQ. Study-level findings and limits: One later analysis, an examination of the 100 to 150 validation repertoires, found that first-cohort TCR clusters tended to co-occur in them.

The source material was PBMCs. The TCR was taken from a woman younger than 35 in good health and CMV-seropositive. The gene calls are TRBV7-6 and TRBJ2-5; no reliable D call. The CDR3 here is CASSPGQETQYF. CDR3 coding DNA: TGTGCCAGCAGCCCCGGCCAAGAGACCCAGTACTTC.